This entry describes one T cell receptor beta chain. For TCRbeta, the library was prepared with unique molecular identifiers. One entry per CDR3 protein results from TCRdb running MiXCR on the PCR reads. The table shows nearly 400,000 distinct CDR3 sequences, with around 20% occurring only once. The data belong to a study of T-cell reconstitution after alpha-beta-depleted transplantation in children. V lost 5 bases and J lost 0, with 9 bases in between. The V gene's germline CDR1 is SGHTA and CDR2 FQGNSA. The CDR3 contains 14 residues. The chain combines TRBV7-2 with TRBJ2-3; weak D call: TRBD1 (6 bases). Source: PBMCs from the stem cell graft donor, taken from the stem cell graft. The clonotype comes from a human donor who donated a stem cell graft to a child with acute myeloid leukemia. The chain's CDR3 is CASSQGFSTDTQYF. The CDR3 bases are TGTGCCAGCAGCCAGGGGTTTAGCACAGATACGCAGTATTTT.